The 23 T cell receptor beta chains listed next were all sequenced from one sample in a study of T cell responses to AZD1222 COVID-19 vaccine (dated by TCRdb to about 2021). Libraries were prepared through the immunoSEQ multiplex PCR assay. TCRdb stores this immuneACCESS table with in-frame sequences only. Part of the clones is absent; in the studies checked, under half of the shortfall reflects unresolved V genes, and no reason is known for the rest. Recorded for this sample are 110,000 to 150,000 clones; approximately 83% of them occurred a single time. Around 8% of the sample goes to the ten largest clones. The time point tag for this specimen amounts to: baseline before first vaccination. This specimen consisted of peripheral blood, obtained on day 0 of AZD1222 vaccination. These receptors were taken from an adult in good health.

This clone was detected once. The rearrangement joins TRBV6-5 to TRBJ1-5; a possible D gene is TRBD1 (5 bases). The ends were cut back, 6 bases at V and 2 bases at J, with 11 bases in the middle. The CDR3 has 14 amino acids. Germline V gives CDR1 MNHEY, CDR2 SVGAGI. The CDR3 reads CASSRGFGNQPQHF. In DNA form, the CDR3 reads TGTGCCAGCAGCCGGGGGTTTGGCAATCAGCCCCAGCATTTT.

V gene TRBV19 combines with J gene TRBJ1-1, with 8 bases identical to TRBD1. V shed 7 bases and J 7 bases; nucleotides not matched to a gene: 11. There are 14 residues in the CDR3. Looked up from germline, CDR1 is LNHDA and CDR2 is SQIVND (reference sequence). This CDR3 is CASTRTGRTDEAFF. The DNA for the CDR3 is TGTGCCAGTACTCGGACAGGGCGAACCGATGAAGCTTTCTTT. The whole variable domain, filled in from reference TRBV19 and TRBJ1-1, reads DGGITQSPKYLFRKEGQNVTLSCEQNLNHDAMYWYRQDPGQGLRLIYYSQIVNDFQKGDIAEGYSVSREKKESFPLTVTSAQKNPTAFYLCASTRTGRTDEAFFGQGTRLTVV.

The chain is built from TRBV5-1 and TRBJ1-3; D not certain. This CDR3 contains 16 residues. Trimming left V 0 bases short and J 0 bases short, with 10 bases between. Germline CDR1 SGHRS, CDR2 YFSETQ. DNA for the CDR3: TGCGCCAGCAGCTTGGGGGCCTACGGCTCTGGAAACACCATATATTTT. This encodes CASSLGAYGSGNTIYF.

This chain connects TRBV11-2 to TRBJ1-1, with TRBD1 as a possible D gene (6 bases). Germline CDR1 and CDR2: SGHAT and FQNNGV. This CDR3 has 14 residues. The V end lost 4 bases, the J end lost 0 bases, and 9 bases lay between the germline ends. CDR3 sequence (DNA): TGTGCCAGCAGCTCGGACAGCTTGAACACTGAAGCTTTCTTT. Translating gives CASSSDSLNTEAFF. Full variable domain (outside the CDR3, taken from reference TRBV11-2 and TRBJ1-1): EAGVAQSPRYKIIEKRQSVAFWCNPISGHATLYWYQQILGQGPKLLIQFQNNGVVDDSQLPKDRFSAERLKGVDSTLKIQPAKLEDSAVYLCASSSDSLNTEAFFGQGTRLTVV.

The chain combines TRBV27 with TRBJ2-2; D gene unclear. CDR3 length equals 14 residues. V was clipped by 5 bases and J by 0 bases, with 7 bases between them. Germline CDR1 MNHEY, CDR2 SMNVEV (reference sequence). The CDR3 DNA sequence: TGTGCCAGCAGTATCCTAACGAACACCGGGGAGCTGTTTTTT. The encoded protein is CASSILTNTGELFF.

The V call is TRBV11-2, the J call TRBJ2-3; D is unresolved. Germline V lookup: CDR1 SGHAT, CDR2 FQNNGV. Trimming removed 5 bases at V and 3 bases at J, with 6 bases between. The CDR3 is 12 amino acids. The CDR3 nucleotides are TGTGCCAGCAGCCTCTATACAGATACGCAGTATTTT. Protein product: CASSLYTDTQYF.

This chain joins TRBV23-1 and TRBJ1-1, with D possibly being TRBD1 (6 bases). TRBV23-1 qualifies as an ORF whose function is uncertain. The V gene lost 4 bases and the J gene lost 7 bases, with 28 bases spanning the gap. The CDR3 is made up of 18 amino acids. The CDR3 DNA follows: TGCGCCAGCAGTCCGGTACAGGGCCCAAGGAAGGGGCCCGGTGAAGCTTTCTTT. It specifies CASSPVQGPRKGPGEAFF.

The chain couples TRBV18 to TRBJ1-3; 12 positions match TRBD1. Trimming removed 3 bases from V and 2 bases from J; junction bases left unmatched: 5. Germline loops: CDR1 KGHSH, CDR2 LQKENI. This CDR3 is 17 amino acids long. The CDR3 DNA follows: TGTGCCAGCTCACCGTACGGGGACAGGGGGCCTGGAAACACCATATATTTT. This translates into CASSPYGDRGPGNTIYF.

The gene calls are TRBV3-1 (or the pseudogene TRBV3-2) and TRBJ2-3; TRBD2 aligns across 13 bases. This CDR3 has 15 amino acids. V shed 5 bases and J 3 bases; nucleotides not matched to a gene: 2. CDR1 and CDR2 from the germline V gene are LGHDT and YNNKEL (reference sequence). The CDR3 bases are TGTGCCAGCAGCGCGGGACTAGCGGGGACAGATACGCAGTATTTT. Its translation is CASSAGLAGTDTQYF.

The chain recombines TRBV7-9 with TRBJ2-7, with unresolved D. This CDR3 comprises 13 residues. The germline V and J ends were trimmed by 2 bases and 2 bases, with 7 bases remaining between them. From germline, CDR1 is SEHNR and CDR2 FQNEAQ (reference sequence). This chain's CDR3 is CASSLSGTYEQYF. CDR3 DNA: TGTGCCAGCAGCTTATCTGGGACCTACGAGCAGTACTTC.

The V call is TRBV19, the J call TRBJ1-1; TRBD1 might be the D (5 bases). Germline V gene data show CDR1 as LNHDA and CDR2 as SQIVND (reference sequence). Trimming left V 10 bases short and J 0 bases short, with 30 bases between. The CDR3 consists of 19 residues. In nucleotides, the CDR3 is TGTGCCACCCGAAGGGCGGGGACCCAGGCTGGGGGTATGAACACTGAAGCTTTCTTT. It codes for CATRRAGTQAGGMNTEAFF.

This chain joins TRBV6-5 and TRBJ2-7, with D possibly TRBD2 on 6 matching bases. Germline V gives CDR1 MNHEY, CDR2 SVGAGI. This CDR3 is built from 15 residues. Trimming cost V 6 bases and J 12 bases, with 27 bases left between them. The CDR3 region has the DNA TGTGCCAGCAGCCGAAGGGACCGGTATGCGGGAAGCCGGTACTTC. As protein: CASSRRDRYAGSRYF.

The chain has TRBV6-5 and TRBJ2-3, with D unclear. This CDR3 has 13 amino acids. The V and J ends lost 6 bases and 8 bases respectively, with 15 bases between them. Germline CDR1 and CDR2: MNHEY and SVGAGI. As DNA, the CDR3 is TGTGCCAGCAGCACCCAACAAGGAAGTACGCAGTATTTT. Its translation is CASSTQQGSTQYF.

This rearrangement joins TRBV30 to TRBJ1-4, with a tentative D call TRBD1 (5 bases). There are 14 residues in the CDR3. Germline loops: CDR1 GTSNPN, CDR2 SVGIG (reference sequence). V was clipped by 0 bases and J by 6 bases, with 11 bases between them. CDR3 loop: CAWSVHTGYEKLFF. The CDR3 bases are TGTGCCTGGAGTGTACATACAGGCTATGAAAAACTGTTTTTT.

This clone is a singleton in its sample. The chain uses TRBV19 and TRBJ2-1; TRBD2 might be the D (5 bases). This CDR3 spans 12 amino acids. Germline V gene sequence: CDR1 LNHDA, CDR2 SQIVND (reference sequence). V lost 7 bases, J lost 3 bases, and 7 bases lay in between. Here the CDR3 reads CASTTSYNEQFF. The CDR3 nucleotides read TGTGCCAGTACTACTAGCTACAATGAGCAGTTCTTC. Drawing the rest from reference TRBV19 and TRBJ2-1, the complete variable domain is DGGITQSPKYLFRKEGQNVTLSCEQNLNHDAMYWYRQDPGQGLRLIYYSQIVNDFQKGDIAEGYSVSREKKESFPLTVTSAQKNPTAFYLCASTTSYNEQFFGPGTRLTVL.

DNA of the CDR3: TGTGCCAGCAGCTTGTGGGACTACGAGCAGTACTTC. Translating it yields CASSLWDYEQYF. This chain links TRBV5-6 with TRBJ2-7, with D uncertain. CDR1 is SGHDT, CDR2 YYEEEE, per germline. This CDR3 has 12 residues. V lost 1 base to trimming and J lost 3 bases, with 5 bases between them.

The rearrangement uses TRBV12-3 or TRBV12-4 and TRBJ2-2; D unresolved. V was cut by 6 bases and J by 2 bases, with 7 bases left in between. The CDR3 is made up of 13 amino acids. CDR3 residues: CASSLTNTGELFF. Written as DNA, the CDR3 is TGTGCCAGCAGCCTAACTAACACCGGGGAGCTGTTTTTT.

The chain is built from TRBV3-1 (or the pseudogene TRBV3-2) and TRBJ2-1; D ambiguous. CDR1 is LGHDT, CDR2 YNNKEL, per germline (reference sequence). The CDR3 has 14 amino acids. Trimming took off 4 bases at V and 5 bases at J, with 12 bases between the two ends. CDR3 region: CASSRLLGDNEQFF. The CDR3 region has the DNA TGTGCCAGCAGCCGCCTTCTAGGCGACAATGAGCAGTTCTTC.

This clone was seen a few times. The chain couples TRBV25-1 to TRBJ2-1; D gene unclear. Trimming took 3 bases from V and 7 from J, leaving 19 bases between them. Germline CDR1 MGHDK, CDR2 SYGVNS. There are 16 residues in the CDR3. The CDR3 region is CASSDFTRTPTNEQFF. The DNA of the CDR3 is TGTGCCAGCAGTGATTTTACCCGGACGCCGACGAATGAGCAGTTCTTC.

The chain joins TRBV7-6 to TRBJ2-5; either TRBD1 or TRBD2 may supply D (5 bases each). Trimming took 5 bases from V and 0 from J, leaving 16 bases between them. This CDR3 spans 16 amino acids. The germline CDR1 and CDR2 sequences are SGHVS and FNYEAQ. The CDR3 region is CASSPQDMGDQETQYF. The CDR3 DNA sequence: TGTGCCAGCAGCCCCCAGGACATGGGGGACCAAGAGACCCAGTACTTC. The entire variable domain, with the rest obtained from reference TRBV7-6 and TRBJ2-5, is as follows: GAGVSQSPRYKVTKRGQDVALRCDPISGHVSLYWYRQALGQGPEFLTYFNYEAQQDKSGLPNDRFSAERPEGSISTLTIQRTEQRDSAMYRCASSPQDMGDQETQYFGPGTRLLVL.

The chain combines TRBV5-4 with TRBJ1-1; no definite D call. V was clipped by 1 base and J by 1 base, with 8 bases between them. The CDR3 is 14 residues long. CDR1 and CDR2 (germline): SGHNT, YYREEE (reference sequence). The chain's CDR3 is CASSLLGKNTEAFF. DNA of the CDR3: TGTGCCAGCAGCTTGTTAGGGAAGAACACTGAAGCTTTCTTT.

The chain combines TRBV20-1 with TRBJ1-3; no definite D call. This CDR3 contains 13 residues. CDR1 and CDR2 from the germline V gene are DFQATT and SNEGSKA (reference sequence). V gave up 3 bases and J gave up 4 bases, with 10 bases separating them. CDR3 residues: CSASRVGGNTIYF. The CDR3, as DNA: TGCAGTGCTAGTAGGGTGGGCGGAAACACCATATATTTT.

This chain connects TRBV19 to TRBJ1-1, with 9 bases matching TRBD1. The CDR3 contains 17 residues. V shed 5 bases, J shed 0 bases, and the junction held 10 bases outside the gene matches. CDR1 is LNHDA and CDR2 is SQIVND in the germline V gene (reference sequence). The chain's CDR3 is CASSHETGGGLNTEAFF. The CDR3 DNA sequence: TGTGCCAGTAGTCACGAAACAGGGGGCGGTCTGAACACTGAAGCTTTCTTT.